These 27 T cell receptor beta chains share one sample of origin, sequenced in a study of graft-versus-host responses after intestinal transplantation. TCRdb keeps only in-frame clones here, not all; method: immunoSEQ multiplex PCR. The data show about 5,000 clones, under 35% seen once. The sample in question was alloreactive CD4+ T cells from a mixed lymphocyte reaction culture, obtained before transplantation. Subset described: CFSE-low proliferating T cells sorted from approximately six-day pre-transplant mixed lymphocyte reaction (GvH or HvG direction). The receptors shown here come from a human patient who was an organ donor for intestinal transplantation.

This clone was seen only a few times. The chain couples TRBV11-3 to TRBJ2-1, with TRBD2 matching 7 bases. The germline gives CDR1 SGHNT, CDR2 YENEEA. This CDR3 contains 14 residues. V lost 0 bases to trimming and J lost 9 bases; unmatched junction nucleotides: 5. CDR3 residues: CASSLDRLASEQFF. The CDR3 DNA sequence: TGTGCCAGCAGCTTAGATAGACTAGCTAGTGAGCAGTTCTTC.

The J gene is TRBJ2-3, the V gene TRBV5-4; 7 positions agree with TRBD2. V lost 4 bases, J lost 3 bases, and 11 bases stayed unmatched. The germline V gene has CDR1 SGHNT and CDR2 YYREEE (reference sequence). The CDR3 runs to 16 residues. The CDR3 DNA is TGTGCCAGCAGCCCTGGTGGGGTTAGCGGGACAGATACGCAGTATTTT. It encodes CASSPGGVSGTDTQYF.

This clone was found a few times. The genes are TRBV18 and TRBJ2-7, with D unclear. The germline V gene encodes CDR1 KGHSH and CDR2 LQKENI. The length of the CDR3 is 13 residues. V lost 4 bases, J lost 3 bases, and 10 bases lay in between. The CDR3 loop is CASSLRAGYEQYF. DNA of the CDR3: TGTGCCAGCTCACTAAGGGCCGGCTACGAGCAGTACTTC.

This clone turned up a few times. CDR3 loop: CASSERGPYGYTF. The CDR3 region has the DNA TGTGCCAGCAGTGAACGGGGGCCCTATGGCTACACCTTC. This chain uses TRBV2 with TRBJ1-2; TRBD1 is a possible D gene (6 bases). Trimming shortened V by 2 bases and J by 4 bases, and 8 bases separated the two germline ends. Germline V lookup: CDR1 SNHLY, CDR2 FYNNEI. This CDR3 spans 13 amino acids.

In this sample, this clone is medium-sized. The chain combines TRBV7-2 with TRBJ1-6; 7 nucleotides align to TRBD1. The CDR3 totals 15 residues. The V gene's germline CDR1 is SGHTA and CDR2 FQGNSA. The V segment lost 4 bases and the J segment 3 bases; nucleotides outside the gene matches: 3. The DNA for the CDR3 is TGTGCCAGCAGCTGGACAGGCCTCTATAATTCACCCCTCCACTTT. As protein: CASSWTGLYNSPLHF.

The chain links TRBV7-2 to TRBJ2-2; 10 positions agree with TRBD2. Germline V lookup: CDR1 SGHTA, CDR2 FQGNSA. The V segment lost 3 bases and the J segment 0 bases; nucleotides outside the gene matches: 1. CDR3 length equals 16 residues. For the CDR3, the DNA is TGTGCCAGCAGCTTTAGCGGGGGGACGAACACCGGGGAGCTGTTTTTT. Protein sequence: CASSFSGGTNTGELFF. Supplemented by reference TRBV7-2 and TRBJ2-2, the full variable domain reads GAGVSQSPSNKVTEKGKDVELRCDPISGHTALYWYRQSLGQGLEFLIYFQGNSAPDKSGLPSDRFSAERTGGSVSTLTIQRTQQEDSAVYLCASSFSGGTNTGELFFGEGSRLTVL.

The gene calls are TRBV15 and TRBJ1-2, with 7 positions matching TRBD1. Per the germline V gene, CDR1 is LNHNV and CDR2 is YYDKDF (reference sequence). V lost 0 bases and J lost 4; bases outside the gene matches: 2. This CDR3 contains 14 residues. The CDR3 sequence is CATSRDRQGYGYTF. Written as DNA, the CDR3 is TGTGCCACCAGCAGAGACAGACAGGGCTATGGCTACACCTTC.

The CDR3 spells CASSPTTGLAGFRRRYNEQFF. CDR3 DNA: TGTGCCAGCAGTCCGACCACGGGACTCGCGGGATTCAGACGACGATACAATGAGCAGTTCTTC. V gene TRBV27 combines with J gene TRBJ2-1; tentative D call: TRBD2 (6 bases). Germline lookup yields CDR1 MNHEY and CDR2 SMNVEV (reference sequence). V was pared by 5 bases and J by 4 bases, with 33 bases between. CDR3 length equals 21 residues.

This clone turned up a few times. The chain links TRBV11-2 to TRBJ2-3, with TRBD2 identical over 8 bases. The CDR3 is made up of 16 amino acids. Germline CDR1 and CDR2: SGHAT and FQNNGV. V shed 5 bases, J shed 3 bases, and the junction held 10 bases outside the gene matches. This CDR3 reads CASSLLSSGGTDTQYF. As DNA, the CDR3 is TGTGCCAGCAGCCTCCTATCCAGCGGGGGAACAGATACGCAGTATTTT.

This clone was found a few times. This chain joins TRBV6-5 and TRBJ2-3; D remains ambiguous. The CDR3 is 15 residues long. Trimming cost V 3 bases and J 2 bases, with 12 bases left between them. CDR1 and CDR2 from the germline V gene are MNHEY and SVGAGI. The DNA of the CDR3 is TGTGCCAGCAGTTATTCTGGCGGAGTCACAGATACGCAGTATTTT. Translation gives CASSYSGGVTDTQYF.

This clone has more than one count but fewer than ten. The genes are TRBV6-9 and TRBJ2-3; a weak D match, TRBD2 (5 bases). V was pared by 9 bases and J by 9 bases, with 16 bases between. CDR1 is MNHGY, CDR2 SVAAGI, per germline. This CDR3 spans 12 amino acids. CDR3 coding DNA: TGTGCCAGTTGGACTCCACCAGGCACGCAGTATTTT. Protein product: CASWTPPGTQYF.

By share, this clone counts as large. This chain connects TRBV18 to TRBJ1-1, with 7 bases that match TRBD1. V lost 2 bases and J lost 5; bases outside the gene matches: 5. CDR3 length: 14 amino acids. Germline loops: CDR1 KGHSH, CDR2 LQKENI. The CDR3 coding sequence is TGTGCCAGCTCACCAGCTCAACAGGGGACTGAAGCTTTCTTT. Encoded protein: CASSPAQQGTEAFF.

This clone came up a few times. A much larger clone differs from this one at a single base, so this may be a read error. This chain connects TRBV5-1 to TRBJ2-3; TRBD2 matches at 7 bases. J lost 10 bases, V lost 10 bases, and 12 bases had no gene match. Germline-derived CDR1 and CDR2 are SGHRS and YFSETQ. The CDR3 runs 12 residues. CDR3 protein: CARNGGREAQYF. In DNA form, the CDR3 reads TGCGCCCGCAACGGGGGGAGGGAGGCGCAGTATTTT.

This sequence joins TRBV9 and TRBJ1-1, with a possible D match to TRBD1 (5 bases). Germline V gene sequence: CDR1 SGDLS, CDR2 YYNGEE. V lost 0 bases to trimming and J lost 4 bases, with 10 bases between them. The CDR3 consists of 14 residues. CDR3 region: CASSVGGRLTEAFF. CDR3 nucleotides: TGTGCCAGCAGCGTAGGGGGACGGCTCACTGAAGCTTTCTTT.

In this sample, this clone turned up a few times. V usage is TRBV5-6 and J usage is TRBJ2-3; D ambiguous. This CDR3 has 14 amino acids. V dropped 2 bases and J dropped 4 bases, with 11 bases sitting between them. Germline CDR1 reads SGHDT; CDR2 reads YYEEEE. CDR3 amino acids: CASSFALVSDTQYF. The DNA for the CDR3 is TGTGCCAGCAGCTTCGCCCTAGTCTCAGATACGCAGTATTTT.

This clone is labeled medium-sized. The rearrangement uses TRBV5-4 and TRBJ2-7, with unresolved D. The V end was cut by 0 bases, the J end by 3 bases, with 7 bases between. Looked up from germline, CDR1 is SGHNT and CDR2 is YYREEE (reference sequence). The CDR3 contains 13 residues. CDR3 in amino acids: CASSLEPGYEQYF. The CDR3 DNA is TGTGCCAGCAGCTTGGAACCGGGCTACGAGCAGTACTTC.

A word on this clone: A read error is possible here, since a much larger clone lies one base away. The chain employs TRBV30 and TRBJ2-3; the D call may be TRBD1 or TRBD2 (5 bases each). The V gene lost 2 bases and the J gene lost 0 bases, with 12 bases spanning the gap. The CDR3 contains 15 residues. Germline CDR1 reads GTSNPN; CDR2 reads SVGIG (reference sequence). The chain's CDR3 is CAWSREKGSTDTQYF. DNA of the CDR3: TGTGCCTGGAGTCGGGAAAAGGGGAGCACAGATACGCAGTATTTT. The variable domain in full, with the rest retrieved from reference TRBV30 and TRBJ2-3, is SQTIHQWPATLVQPVGSPLSLECTVEGTSNPNLYWYRQAAGRGLQLLFYSVGIGQISSEVPQNLSASRPQDRQFILSSKKLLLSDSGFYLCAWSREKGSTDTQYFGPGTRLTVL.

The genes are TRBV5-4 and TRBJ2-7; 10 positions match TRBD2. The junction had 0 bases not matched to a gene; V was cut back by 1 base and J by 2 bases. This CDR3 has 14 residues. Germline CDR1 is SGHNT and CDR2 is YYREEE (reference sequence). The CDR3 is CASSLSGRAYEQYF. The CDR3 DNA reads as TGTGCCAGCAGCTTGAGCGGGAGGGCCTACGAGCAGTACTTC.

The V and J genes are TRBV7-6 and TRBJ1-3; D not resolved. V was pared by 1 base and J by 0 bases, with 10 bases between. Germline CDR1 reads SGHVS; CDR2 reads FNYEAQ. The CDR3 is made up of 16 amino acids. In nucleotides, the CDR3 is TGTGCCAGCAGCTTAGGGTCTTTACCCTCTGGAAACACCATATATTTT. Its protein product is CASSLGSLPSGNTIYF.

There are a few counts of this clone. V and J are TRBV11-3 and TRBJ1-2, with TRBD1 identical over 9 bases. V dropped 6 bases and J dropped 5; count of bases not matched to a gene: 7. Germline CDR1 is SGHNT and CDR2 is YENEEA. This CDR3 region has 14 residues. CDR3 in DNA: TGTGCCAGCAGTACACAGGGGGCTGGGTATGGCTACACCTTC. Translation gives CASSTQGAGYGYTF. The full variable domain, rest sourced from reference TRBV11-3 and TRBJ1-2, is EAGVVQSPRYKIIEKKQPVAFWCNPISGHNTLYWYLQNLGQGPELLIRYENEEAVDDSQLPKDRFSAERLKGVDSTLKIQPAELGDSAVYLCASSTQGAGYGYTFGSGTRLTVV.

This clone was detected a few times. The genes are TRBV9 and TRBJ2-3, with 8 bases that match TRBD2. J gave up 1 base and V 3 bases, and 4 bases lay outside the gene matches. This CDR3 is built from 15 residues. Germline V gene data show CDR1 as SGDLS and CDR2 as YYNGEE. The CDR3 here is CASSGLALRTDTQYF. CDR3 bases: TGTGCCAGCAGCGGACTAGCGTTGCGCACAGATACGCAGTATTTT.

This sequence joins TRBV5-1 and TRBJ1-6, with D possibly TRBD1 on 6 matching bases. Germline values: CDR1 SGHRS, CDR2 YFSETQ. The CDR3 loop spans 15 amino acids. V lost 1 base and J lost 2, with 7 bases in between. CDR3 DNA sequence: TGCGCCAGCAGCTTGCAGGGGACCTATAATTCACCCCTCCACTTT. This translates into CASSLQGTYNSPLHF.

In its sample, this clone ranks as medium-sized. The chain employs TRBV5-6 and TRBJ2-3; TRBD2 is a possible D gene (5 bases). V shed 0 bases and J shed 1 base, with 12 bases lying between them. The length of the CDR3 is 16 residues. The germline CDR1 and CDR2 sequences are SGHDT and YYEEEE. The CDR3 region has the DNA TGTGCCAGCAGCTTGGTTCGTCTAGCAGGCACAGATACGCAGTATTTT. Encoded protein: CASSLVRLAGTDTQYF.

CDR3 nucleotide sequence: TGTGCCAGCAGTTACAGGGACGCCGGGGAGCTGTTTTTT. Translating gives CASSYRDAGELFF. V gene TRBV6-5 combines with J gene TRBJ2-2; D is possibly TRBD1 or TRBD2 (5 bases each). CDR3 size: 13 residues. Germline CDR1 reads MNHEY; CDR2 reads SVGAGI. Trimming left V 2 bases short and J 6 bases short, with 7 bases between.

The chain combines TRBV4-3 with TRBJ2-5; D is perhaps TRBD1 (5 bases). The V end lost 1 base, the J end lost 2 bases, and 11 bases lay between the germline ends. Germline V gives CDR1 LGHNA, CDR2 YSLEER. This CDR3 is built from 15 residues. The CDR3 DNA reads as TGCGCCAGCAGCCAAGTACGGACAAGACAAGAGACCCAGTACTTC. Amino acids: CASSQVRTRQETQYF.

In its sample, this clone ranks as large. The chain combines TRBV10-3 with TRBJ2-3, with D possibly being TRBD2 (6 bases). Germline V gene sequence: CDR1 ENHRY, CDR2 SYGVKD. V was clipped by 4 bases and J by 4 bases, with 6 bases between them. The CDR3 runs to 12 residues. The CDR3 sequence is CAISGLADTQYF. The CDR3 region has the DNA TGTGCCATCAGTGGACTAGCAGATACGCAGTATTTT.

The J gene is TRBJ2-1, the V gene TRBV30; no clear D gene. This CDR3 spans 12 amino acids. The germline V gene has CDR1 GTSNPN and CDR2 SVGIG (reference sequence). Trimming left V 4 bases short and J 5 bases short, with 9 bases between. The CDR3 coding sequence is TGTGCCTGGATTTGGAGAGACAATGAGCAGTTCTTC. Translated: CAWIWRDNEQFF.